These 5 T cell receptor beta chains were all obtained from the same sample, sequenced in a study of CD8+ T cells in alopecia areata. Treatment meaning: oral pan-JAK inhibitor, 5-10 mg twice daily. Extracted RNA was reverse transcribed into cDNA, the sequencing template. Generated by immunoSEQ multiplex PCR, the TCRdb table keeps only in-frame clones and is missing some. The data contain 180,000 or so clones, about 61% of them singletons. The sample in question was CD4+ T cells sorted from blood, obtained at approximately week 61, from a patient treated with tofacitinib. The origin of the receptors is a human donor with alopecia areata.

This chain connects TRBV5-4 to TRBJ2-7; no firm D call. Germline lookup yields CDR1 SGHNT and CDR2 YYREEE (reference sequence). The CDR3 is 14 amino acids. The V end lost 0 bases, the J end lost 3 bases, and 10 bases lay between the germline ends. CDR3 DNA sequence: TGTGCCAGCAGCTTGGCACAGCAAGACTACGAGCAGTACTTC. As protein: CASSLAQQDYEQYF.

This clone has a handful of counts. The chain carries TRBV6-5 and TRBJ2-7; D is perhaps TRBD2 (5 bases). Germline loops: CDR1 MNHEY, CDR2 SVGAGI. The CDR3 extends over 13 amino acids. Trimming removed 8 bases from V and 9 bases from J, with 20 bases in between. CDR3 in DNA: TGTGCCAGCGGAACTAGTTCGCCACGGGGGCAGTACTTC. It is translated as CASGTSSPRGQYF.

This chain links TRBV15 with TRBJ2-3; no reliable D call. Trimming stripped 0 bases from V and 2 bases from J, with 6 bases between. Germline CDR1 and CDR2: LNHNV and YYDKDF (reference sequence). The CDR3 length is 14 residues. CDR3 sequence (DNA): TGTGCCACCAGCAGAGAGGGCTTCACAGATACGCAGTATTTT. Protein product: CATSREGFTDTQYF.

The chain has TRBV25-1 and TRBJ2-7; D perhaps matches TRBD1 (6 bases). Germline V gene sequence: CDR1 MGHDK, CDR2 SYGVNS. There are 15 residues in the CDR3. Trimming cost V 6 bases and J 2 bases, with 17 bases left between them. As DNA, the CDR3 is TGTGCCAGCAGCGGCAGGGGTGACGAAACCTACGAGCAGTACTTC. Encoded protein: CASSGRGDETYEQYF.

A few counts support this clone. This sequence joins TRBV19 and TRBJ2-7; 7 nucleotides agree with TRBD1. Trimming took 5 bases from V and 1 from J; bases not matched to a gene: 5. The CDR3 loop spans 14 amino acids. CDR1 is LNHDA and CDR2 is SQIVND in the germline V gene (reference sequence). CDR3 DNA: TGTGCCAGTAGTTCCGGGACAGTATCCTACGAGCAGTACTTC. Translated: CASSSGTVSYEQYF.